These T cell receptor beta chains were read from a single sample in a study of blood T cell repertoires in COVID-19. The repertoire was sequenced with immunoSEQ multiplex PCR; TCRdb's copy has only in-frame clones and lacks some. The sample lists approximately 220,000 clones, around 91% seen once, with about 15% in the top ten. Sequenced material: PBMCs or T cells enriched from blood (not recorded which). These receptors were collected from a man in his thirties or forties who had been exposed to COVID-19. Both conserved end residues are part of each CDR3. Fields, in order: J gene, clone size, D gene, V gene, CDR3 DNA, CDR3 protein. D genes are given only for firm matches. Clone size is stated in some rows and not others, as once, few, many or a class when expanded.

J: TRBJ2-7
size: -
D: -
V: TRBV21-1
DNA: TGTGCCATCCCACCCGGGGGGCTGGGGACTAGCGGGAGCTCCTACGAGCAGTACTTC
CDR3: CAIPPGGLGTSGSSYEQYF

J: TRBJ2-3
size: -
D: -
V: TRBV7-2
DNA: TGTGCCAGCAGCTTGAAGCGGGCCCTTTCAGATACGCAGTATTTT
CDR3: CASSLKRALSDTQYF

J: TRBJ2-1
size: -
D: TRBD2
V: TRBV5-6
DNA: TGTGCCAGCAGCTATGAGAGACTAGCCACCAATGAGCAGTTCTTC
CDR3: CASSYERLATNEQFF

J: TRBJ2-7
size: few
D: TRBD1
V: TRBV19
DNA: TGTGCCAGTAGTATAACCTCGACAGGGGGCTACTACGAGCAGTACTTC
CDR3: CASSITSTGGYYEQYF

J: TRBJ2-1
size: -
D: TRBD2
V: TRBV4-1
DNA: TGCGCCAGCAGCCCGGCGGGGGATGGTGTGAATGAGCAGTTCTTC
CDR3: CASSPAGDGVNEQFF

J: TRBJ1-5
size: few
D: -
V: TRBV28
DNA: TGTGCCAGCACATCGGGGGGGCAGCCCCAGCATTTT
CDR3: CASTSGGQPQHF

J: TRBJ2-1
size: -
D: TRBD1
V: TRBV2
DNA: TGTGCCACGGGACAGGGTAAACTCGAGCAGTTCTTC
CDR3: CATGQGKLEQFF

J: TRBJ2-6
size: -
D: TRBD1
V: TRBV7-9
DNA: TGTGCCAGCACCGGGACAGGGAGCTCTGGGGCCAACGTCCTGACTTTC
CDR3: CASTGTGSSGANVLTF

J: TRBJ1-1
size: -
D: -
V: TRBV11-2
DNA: TGTGCCAGCAGCTTAGTGGAGGGGCCAACTGAAGCTTTCTTT
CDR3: CASSLVEGPTEAFF

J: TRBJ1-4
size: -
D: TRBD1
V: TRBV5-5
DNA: TGTGCCAGCAGCTTGTGGGGACAGCGGAATGAAAAACTGTTTTTT
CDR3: CASSLWGQRNEKLFF

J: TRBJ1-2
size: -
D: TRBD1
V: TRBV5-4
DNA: TGTGCCAGCAGCTTCGGACAGGGGTCCTTCTATGGCTACACCTTC
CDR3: CASSFGQGSFYGYTF

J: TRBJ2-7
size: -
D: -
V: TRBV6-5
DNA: TGTGCCAGCAGTCCGGGACTCACTTCCGAGCAGTACTTC
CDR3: CASSPGLTSEQYF

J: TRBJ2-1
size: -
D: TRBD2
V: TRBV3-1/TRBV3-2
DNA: TGTGCCAGCAGCCAAGATGTCGGCACTAGCGGGTTTGGTGAGCAGTTCTTC
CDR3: CASSQDVGTSGFGEQFF

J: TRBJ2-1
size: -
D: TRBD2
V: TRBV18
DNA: TGTGCCAGCTCCCAACTACCTTGGACTAGCGGGGGTCCCTACAATGAGCAGTTCTTC
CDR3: CASSQLPWTSGGPYNEQFF

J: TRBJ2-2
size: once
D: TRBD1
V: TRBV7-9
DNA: TGTGCCAGGGGCCCCAGGACAGGCGGGACCGGGGAGCTGTTTTTT
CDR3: CARGPRTGGTGELFF

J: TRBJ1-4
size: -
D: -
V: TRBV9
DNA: TGTGCCAGCAGCGTAGGGATAGGGGTGGATGAAAAACTGTTTTTT
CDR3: CASSVGIGVDEKLFF

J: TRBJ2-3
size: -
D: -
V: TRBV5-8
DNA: TGTGCCAGCAGCCCCGGGGCGGGGTACACAGATACGCAGTATTTT
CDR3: CASSPGAGYTDTQYF

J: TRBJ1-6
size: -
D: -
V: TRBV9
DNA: TGTGCCAGCAGCGTAGAGCATAATTCACCCCTCCACTTT
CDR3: CASSVEHNSPLHF

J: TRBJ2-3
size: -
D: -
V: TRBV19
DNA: TGTGCCAGTAGTAGCCGACTAGTGGATACGCAGTATTTT
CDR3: CASSSRLVDTQYF

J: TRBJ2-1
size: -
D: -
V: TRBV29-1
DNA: TGCAGCGTAAACCCCAGGGGACGCAATGAGCAGTTCTTC
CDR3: CSVNPRGRNEQFF

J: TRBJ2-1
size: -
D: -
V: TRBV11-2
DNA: TGTGCCAGCAGCTTGCAGGCGTACAATGAGCAGTTCTTC
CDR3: CASSLQAYNEQFF

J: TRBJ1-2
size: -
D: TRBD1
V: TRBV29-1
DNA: TGCAGCGTTGAGGGACAGGGGAGCTATGGCTACACCTTC
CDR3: CSVEGQGSYGYTF

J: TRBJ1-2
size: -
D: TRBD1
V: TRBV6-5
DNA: TGTGCCAGCAGTTATGGTTACAGGGGGTCCGGCGGCTACACCTTC
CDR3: CASSYGYRGSGGYTF

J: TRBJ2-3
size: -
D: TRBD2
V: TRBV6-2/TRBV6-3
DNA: TGTGCCAGCAGTTCTCAGGCGGGAGGAGATACGCAGTATTTT
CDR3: CASSSQAGGDTQYF

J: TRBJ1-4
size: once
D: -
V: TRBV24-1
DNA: TGTGCCACCAGTGACCAACAACCGGGACACCTACGGAAAAAACTGTTTTTT
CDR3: CATSDQQPGHLRKKLFF

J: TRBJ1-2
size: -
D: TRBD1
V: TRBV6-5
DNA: TGTGCCAGCAACCGGAGACAGGGTAGCTTCTATGGCTACACCTTC
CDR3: CASNRRQGSFYGYTF

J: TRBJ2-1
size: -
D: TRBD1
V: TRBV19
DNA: TGTGCCAGTAGTACCACAGGGGCTACAAATGAGCAGTTCTTC
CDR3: CASSTTGATNEQFF

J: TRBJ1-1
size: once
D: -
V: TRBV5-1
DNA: TGCGCCAGCAGCTTGGAGGGACACTTGAACACTGAAGCTTTCTTT
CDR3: CASSLEGHLNTEAFF

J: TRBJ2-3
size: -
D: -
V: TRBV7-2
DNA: TGTGCCAGCAGCCTCCCCGGGGAGCGACGAGATACGCAGTATTTT
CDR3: CASSLPGERRDTQYF

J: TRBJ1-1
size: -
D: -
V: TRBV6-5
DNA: TGTGCCACCAACCATCGGGAGAACACTGAAGCTTTCTTT
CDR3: CATNHRENTEAFF

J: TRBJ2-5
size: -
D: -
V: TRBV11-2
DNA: TGTGCCAGCAGCTTAGAGAGCTCCGAGACCCAGTACTTC
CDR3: CASSLESSETQYF

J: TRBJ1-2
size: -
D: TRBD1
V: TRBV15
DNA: TGTGCCACCAGCAGAGAAGGGGACAGGGCTAACTATGGCTACACCTTC
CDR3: CATSREGDRANYGYTF

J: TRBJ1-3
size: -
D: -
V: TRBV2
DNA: TGTGCCAGCAACAGGCGCACTGGAAACACCATATATTTT
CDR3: CASNRRTGNTIYF

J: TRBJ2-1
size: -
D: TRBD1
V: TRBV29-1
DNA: TGCAGCGTTGAAGATAGGGCAGGGGGCGAAACCTACAATGAGCAGTTCTTC
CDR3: CSVEDRAGGETYNEQFF

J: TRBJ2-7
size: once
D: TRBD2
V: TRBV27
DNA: TGTGCCAGCAGGCGGAGCGGGGGACGAGCCTACGAGCAGTACTTC
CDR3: CASRRSGGRAYEQYF

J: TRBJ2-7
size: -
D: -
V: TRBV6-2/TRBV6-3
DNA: TGTGCCAGCAGTTATCGGGCAGGGGCCTACGAGCAGTACTTC
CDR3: CASSYRAGAYEQYF

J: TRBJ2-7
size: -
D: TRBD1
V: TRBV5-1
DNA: TGCGCCAGCAGCCCGGAGGACAGGGCAGACGAGCAGTACTTC
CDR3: CASSPEDRADEQYF

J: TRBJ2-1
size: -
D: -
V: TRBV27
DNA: TGTGCCAGCAGGATTTCCGGGACCTACAATGAGCAGTTCTTC
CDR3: CASRISGTYNEQFF

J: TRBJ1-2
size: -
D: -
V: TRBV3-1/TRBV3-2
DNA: TGTGCCAGCAGCCAGGCCATGGGGGGGCGAATCTATGGCTACACCTTC
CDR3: CASSQAMGGRIYGYTF

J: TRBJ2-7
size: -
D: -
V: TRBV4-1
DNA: TGCGCCAGCAGCCAAGATGTTTTTTTTGGCCTGATGTTCGACTACGAGCAGTACTTC
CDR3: CASSQDVFFGLMFDYEQYF

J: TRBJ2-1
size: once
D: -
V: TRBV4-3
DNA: TGCGCCAGCAGCCAAGATTTGAATAGTTGGCCCCCGGGGAATGAGCAGTTCTTC
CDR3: CASSQDLNSWPPGNEQFF

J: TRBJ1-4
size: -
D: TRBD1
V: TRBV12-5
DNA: TGTGCTAGTGGACGCGGGACAGTTAATGAAAAACTGTTTTTT
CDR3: CASGRGTVNEKLFF

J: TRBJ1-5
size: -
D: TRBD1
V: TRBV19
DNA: TGTGCCAGCTCGCCGGGACAGGGAGGACAGCCCCAGCATTTT
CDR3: CASSPGQGGQPQHF

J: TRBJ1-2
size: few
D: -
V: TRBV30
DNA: TGTGCCTGGAGTGTATTTGACAGGACTTACACCTTC
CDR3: CAWSVFDRTYTF

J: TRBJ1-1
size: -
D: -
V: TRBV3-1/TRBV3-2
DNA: TGTGCCAGCAGCATGCGACAGCTTAACACTGAAGCTTTCTTT
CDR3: CASSMRQLNTEAFF

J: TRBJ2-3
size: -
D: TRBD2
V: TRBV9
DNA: TGTGCCAGCAGCGTGGGACTAGAGGTGCCAGATACGCAGTATTTT
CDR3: CASSVGLEVPDTQYF